This T cell receptor (beta chain) was documented in a study of metastatic and nonmetastatic thyroid tumors. Study-wide background: A comparison of repertoires was made across blood and tumor or nodule tissue from malignant and benign thyroid patients. Study-level results: The reported finding was significantly higher TCR beta diversity in malignant thyroid tumors relative to benign nodules, in blood and tumor.

Methods used by the authors: Using the CDR3 differences seen across clinicopathological groups, the authors built a distant-metastasis classifier for papillary thyroid cancer, which was meant to discriminate distant-metastatic patients. TCRdb re-processed the PCR reads through MiXCR. What appears here as the V and J calls and clone size reflects TCRdb's work, not the paper's. Of more than 10,000 clones in the sample, roughly 28% were seen once. The CDR3 loop spans 17 amino acids. Germline V gene lookup returns CDR1 DFQATT and CDR2 SNEGSKA (reference sequence). V lost 0 bases and J lost 7; bases outside the gene matches: 17. Before thyroid surgery, none of the patients had received any treatment. This clone was seen once. The antigen is unknown.

This clonotype was obtained from a female donor with papillary thyroid cancer or a benign thyroid nodule (not recorded which). Some clones in this sample may be carry-over from other donors' samples. The chain joins TRBV20-1 to TRBJ2-7, with 8 nucleotides matching TRBD1. Sequencing was carried out using tumor tissue. In nucleotides, the CDR3 is TGCAGTGCTAGAGACCCAATGACAGGGGCCCATAACGAAGAGCAGTACTTC. Translating it yields CSARDPMTGAHNEEQYF.